The 4 T cell receptor beta chains below come from one sample, sequenced in a study of T cells in localized non-small cell lung cancer. This table comes from immunoSEQ multiplex PCR, and its TCRdb copy is limited to in-frame clones, with some not included. The sample yields roughly 20,000 clones, roughly 83% seen once. The input for sequencing was peripheral blood, taken before any cancer treatment. These receptors all stem from a man aged 35 to 69 with stage I lung adenocarcinoma.

This clone was found once. The chain combines TRBV4-2 with TRBJ2-7; TRBD2 matches at 8 bases. J was trimmed by 4 bases and V by 8 bases; bases with no gene match: 10. The CDR3 is made up of 14 amino acids. From germline, CDR1 is LGHNA and CDR2 YNFKEQ. The CDR3: CASGAGGRLYEQYF. Written as DNA, the CDR3 is TGTGCCAGCGGCGCGGGGGGCAGATTATACGAGCAGTACTTC.

The chain combines TRBV19 with TRBJ1-3; no clear D. The germline gives CDR1 LNHDA, CDR2 SQIVND (reference sequence). There are 14 residues in the CDR3. In DNA form, the CDR3 reads TGTGCAAGCGACGATAGCCGCCCTGGAAACACCATATATTTT. As protein: CASDDSRPGNTIYF.

This chain links TRBV4-3 with TRBJ1-1; unclear D gene. The germline V gene encodes CDR1 LGHNA and CDR2 YSLEER. V was clipped by 1 base and J by 4 bases, with 4 bases between them. This CDR3 spans 12 amino acids. Here the CDR3 reads CASSQGSTEAFF. DNA of the CDR3: TGCGCCAGCAGCCAAGGGAGCACTGAAGCTTTCTTT.

This chain connects TRBV2 to TRBJ2-3; TRBD2 might be the D (6 bases). The CDR3 is made up of 20 amino acids. V was shortened by 6 bases and J by 0 bases, with 28 bases between the two germline ends. Germline lookup yields CDR1 SNHLY and CDR2 FYNNEI. CDR3 nucleotide sequence: TGTGCCAGCAGCGATATCTACACTAGCCTTATAAGGACTAGCACAGATACGCAGTATTTT. The encoded protein is CASSDIYTSLIRTSTDTQYF.